This is a list of T cell receptor beta chains from one sample in a study of T cell responses to AZD1222 COVID-19 vaccine. Repertoires were generated with immunoSEQ multiplex PCR, while TCRdb's copy carries only in-frame clones and drops some. The repertoire has some 84,000 clones, around 85% of them found once; the top ten carry about 12%. The sequencing used peripheral blood, collected 28 days after the second AZD1222 dose. These TCRs come from an adult who received the AZD1222 COVID-19 vaccine. Both conserved end residues are part of each CDR3. The D gene is left open where the match is weak. Size is stated for part of the rows, as once, few or many counts, or as a class when the clone is expanded.

CDR3 length,D gene,V gene,J gene,clone size,CDR3 DNA,CDR3 protein
16,TRBD2,TRBV4-3,TRBJ2-7,NA,TGCGCCAGCAGCCAAGTGTTCCCTAGCGGGAACTACGAGCAGTACTTC,CASSQVFPSGNYEQYF
11,NA,TRBV12-3/TRBV12-4,TRBJ2-7,NA,TGTGCCAGCGGGGGTGCCTACGAGCAGTACTTC,CASGGAYEQYF
13,NA,TRBV2,TRBJ1-1,few,TGTGCCAGCAGTGTCGGGACGAACACTGAAGCTTTCTTT,CASSVGTNTEAFF
16,NA,TRBV24-1,TRBJ2-1,NA,TGTGCCACCAGTGATCGAACAGGGTTTCATTCTAGTGAGCAGTTCTTC,CATSDRTGFHSSEQFF
18,TRBD1,TRBV3-1/TRBV3-2,TRBJ1-2,NA,TGTGCCAGCAGCCAAGGATACTCTGGGTTGACAGGGAGTAATGGCTACACCTTC,CASSQGYSGLTGSNGYTF
12,NA,TRBV9,TRBJ2-2,NA,TGTGCCAGCAGCGTAGCCCCCGGGGAGCTGTTTTTT,CASSVAPGELFF
14,NA,TRBV18,TRBJ1-2,NA,TGTGCCAGCTCACCCGAAACGGGAGGGTATGGCTACACCTTC,CASSPETGGYGYTF
14,TRBD1,TRBV30,TRBJ1-6,few,TGTGCCTGGAGTGTGGGACAGGGAAATTCACCCCTCCACTTT,CAWSVGQGNSPLHF
13,NA,TRBV14,TRBJ1-2,NA,TGTGCCAGCAGCAGGACAAAAGATTATGGCTACACCTTC,CASSRTKDYGYTF
14,TRBD1,TRBV5-1,TRBJ1-5,NA,TGCGCCAGCAGCTTGGAGGACAGGAATCAGCCCCAGCATTTT,CASSLEDRNQPQHF
14,TRBD1,TRBV10-3,TRBJ1-5,NA,TGTGCCATCAGCCCGGACAGGGACAATCAGCCCCAGCATTTT,CAISPDRDNQPQHF
14,NA,TRBV7-2,TRBJ2-1,NA,TGTGCCAGCAGCTTGGGTGGGGCGAACAATGAGCAGTTCTTC,CASSLGGANNEQFF
13,NA,TRBV20-1,TRBJ1-3,NA,TGCAGTGCTAGTAGCGATCAGCCGAATACCATATATTTT,CSASSDQPNTIYF
16,NA,TRBV5-1,TRBJ2-6,few,TGCGCCAGCAGCCCGGATACAGGGTACGGGGCCAACGTCCTGACTTTC,CASSPDTGYGANVLTF
19,NA,TRBV12-5,TRBJ1-1,NA,TGTGCTAGTGGTTTGGTACGGTCCGGGACCGGGGGCAGCAACACTGAAGCTTTCTTT,CASGLVRSGTGGSNTEAFF
13,NA,TRBV19,TRBJ1-1,NA,TGTGCCAGTAGTATCAGAGAGAACACTGAAGCTTTCTTT,CASSIRENTEAFF
15,TRBD1,TRBV11-3,TRBJ1-1,NA,TGTGCCAGCAGCTTAGGCGGGACAGGGGGCACTGAAGCTTTCTTT,CASSLGGTGGTEAFF
15,TRBD1,TRBV10-3,TRBJ1-1,NA,TGTGCCATCAGGACCGGGACAGGGTTGAACACTGAAGCTTTCTTT,CAIRTGTGLNTEAFF
16,TRBD1,TRBV24-1,TRBJ1-5,NA,TGTGCCACCAGTGATGAAACGGGACAGGGTCATCAGCCCCAGCATTTT,CATSDETGQGHQPQHF
13,TRBD1,TRBV2,TRBJ1-1,NA,TGTGCCAGCAGTGAACAGGGGGCCGCTGAAGCTTTCTTT,CASSEQGAAEAFF
12,TRBD1,TRBV9,TRBJ2-1,NA,TGTGCCAGCAGCACCGGACAGGGCGAGCAGTTCTTC,CASSTGQGEQFF
15,TRBD1,TRBV7-9,TRBJ1-1,NA,TGTGCCAGCAGCTTCACACAGGGGGGCGCGGCTGAAGCTTTCTTT,CASSFTQGGAAEAFF
16,NA,TRBV28,TRBJ1-4,NA,TGTGCCAGCAGTTTGTCCCACAGCACAACTAATGAAAAACTGTTTTTT,CASSLSHSTTNEKLFF
16,NA,TRBV5-1,TRBJ2-2,NA,TGCGCCAGCAGCTTAGGGCTAGGGTCGAACACCGGGGAGCTGTTTTTT,CASSLGLGSNTGELFF
14,TRBD1,TRBV7-9,TRBJ1-1,few,TGTGCCAGCAGCTTAGGGACAGGGGGCAGTGAAGCTTTCTTT,CASSLGTGGSEAFF
16,NA,TRBV5-6,TRBJ2-2,once,TGTGCCAGCAGTACTCGGGGTAGCGGGACAGGCGGGGAGCTGTTTTTT,CASSTRGSGTGGELFF
16,NA,TRBV5-1,TRBJ2-1,few,TGCGCCAGCAGCCGTAGGGACGTGAGCTCCTACAATGAGCAGTTCTTC,CASSRRDVSSYNEQFF
16,NA,TRBV19,TRBJ1-5,NA,TGTGCCAGTAGTATCCTAGACTTCCCGGGAAATCAGCCCCAGCATTTT,CASSILDFPGNQPQHF
16,NA,TRBV30,TRBJ1-6,NA,TGTGCCTCAAAGAAACAGACAAGCTCCTATAATTCACCCCTCCACTTT,CASKKQTSSYNSPLHF
16,TRBD1,TRBV5-5,TRBJ2-5,NA,TGTGCCAGCAGCTCCGCCCCTGGACAGGACCAAGAGACCCAGTACTTC,CASSSAPGQDQETQYF
15,NA,TRBV5-1,TRBJ2-7,few,TGCGCCAGCAGCTTGTCCCGGGAACCGCAGGGGGAGCAGTACTTC,CASSLSREPQGEQYF
15,TRBD2,TRBV29-1,TRBJ2-3,few,TGCAGCGTCGAAGGACTAGCGGAAAGCACAGATACGCAGTATTTT,CSVEGLAESTDTQYF
13,NA,TRBV7-8,TRBJ1-2,NA,TGTGCCAGCAGCCGCGACTCCCTCTATGGCTACACCTTC,CASSRDSLYGYTF
14,NA,TRBV5-6,TRBJ2-2,once,TGTGCCAGCAGCCGGGGGTTGGGCACCGGGGAGCTGTTTTTT,CASSRGLGTGELFF
15,NA,TRBV19,TRBJ1-5,NA,TGTGCCAGTAGGACAACTCGGGGTAGCAATCAGCCCCAGCATTTT,CASRTTRGSNQPQHF
13,NA,TRBV5-6,TRBJ2-3,NA,TGTGCCAGCAGCTTTCCGGGGACAGATACGCAGTATTTT,CASSFPGTDTQYF
15,NA,TRBV10-2,TRBJ1-2,NA,TGCGCCAGCTCACGCGGACCCCGGGGGGACGATGGCTACACCTTC,CASSRGPRGDDGYTF
13,NA,TRBV6-5,TRBJ1-1,NA,TGTGCCAGCAGTCTACAGGGATACACTGAAGCTTTCTTT,CASSLQGYTEAFF
18,NA,TRBV7-6,TRBJ2-2,NA,TGTGCCAGCAGCTTACCAATCAGGACAGCGTCTATCACCGGGGAGCTGTTTTTT,CASSLPIRTASITGELFF
13,TRBD1,TRBV23-1,TRBJ1-1,once,TGCGCCAGCAGCCGCGGGACAGAAATTGAAGCTTTCTTT,CASSRGTEIEAFF
15,NA,TRBV7-3,TRBJ1-5,NA,TGTGCCAGCAGCTCCCTCCGAGGGGGAGGCCAGCCCCAGCATTTT,CASSSLRGGGQPQHF
16,TRBD1,TRBV7-9,TRBJ1-3,NA,TGTGCCAGCAGCTTTTGGGACAGGGTTCACGGAAACACCATATATTTT,CASSFWDRVHGNTIYF
12,NA,TRBV12-3/TRBV12-4,TRBJ2-1,NA,TGTGCCAGCAGCCGCGCTTGGGCGGGGATAGTCTTC,CASSRAWAGIVF